These 7 T cell receptor beta chains share one sample of origin, sequenced in a study of shared clonotypes between healthy human individuals. CD45RO-negative, CCR7-positively selected cells formed the naive CD8 fraction, excluding terminally differentiated effector memory CD45RA+ cells. Clones were sequenced by immunoSEQ multiplex PCR, and TCRdb holds only the in-frame ones, with some missing. The data contain about 2 million clones, roughly 95% of them singletons. The sequenced sample consisted of naive CD8+ T cells sorted from blood. The source is a man aged 18 to 30 in good health.

The chain carries TRBV6-5 and TRBJ2-1; the D is unclear. CDR3 length equals 14 residues. The germline CDR1 and CDR2 sequences are MNHEY and SVGAGI. Trimming stripped 7 bases from V and 5 bases from J, with 15 bases between. The CDR3 here is CASMAEARNNEQFF. The CDR3 DNA reads as TGTGCCAGCATGGCAGAGGCGAGGAACAATGAGCAGTTCTTC.

The chain joins TRBV30 to TRBJ1-1; no reliable D call. Trimming removed 3 bases from V and 4 bases from J, with 6 bases in between. This CDR3 has 11 amino acids. The germline gives CDR1 GTSNPN, CDR2 SVGIG (reference sequence). CDR3 protein: CAWRAGTEAFF. In DNA, the CDR3 is TGTGCCTGGAGGGCGGGCACTGAAGCTTTCTTT.

The chain employs TRBV9 and TRBJ1-4; no clear D. The CDR3 is 15 amino acids. V was clipped by 4 bases and J by 5 bases, with 15 bases between them. CDR1 is SGDLS, CDR2 YYNGEE, per germline. The CDR3 coding sequence is TGTGCCAGCAGCTCAGAGGGCCTCTTGAATGAAAAACTGTTTTTT. Its protein product is CASSSEGLLNEKLFF.

The gene calls are TRBV4-1 and TRBJ1-3; D call uncertain. The germline gives CDR1 MGHRA, CDR2 YSYEKL. Trimming took 0 bases from V and 4 from J, leaving 10 bases between them. The CDR3 has 15 residues. The CDR3, as DNA: TGCGCCAGCAGCCAAGAACCTGGAGGGGGAAACACCATATATTTT. This gives the protein CASSQEPGGGNTIYF.

This sequence joins TRBV11-2 and TRBJ2-1, with D possibly TRBD2 on 6 matching bases. Per germline, CDR1 SGHAT and CDR2 FQNNGV. There are 15 residues in the CDR3. V was shortened by 4 bases and J by 7 bases, with 17 bases between the two germline ends. The CDR3 nucleotides read TGTGCCAGCAGCTACTTTACTAGCCGTTCGAATGAGCAGTTCTTC. The encoded protein is CASSYFTSRSNEQFF.

The rearrangement uses TRBV5-6 and TRBJ2-3, with D possibly TRBD1 on 5 matching bases. Looked up from germline, CDR1 is SGHDT and CDR2 is YYEEEE. V lost 5 bases and J 5 bases, leaving 9 bases between the germline ends. The CDR3 is 12 residues long. CDR3 nucleotide sequence: TGTGCCAGCAGAAGACAGTTAGATACGCAGTATTTT. Its translation is CASRRQLDTQYF.

This rearrangement joins TRBV7-9 to TRBJ2-3; 8 bases are shared with TRBD1. The J segment lost 2 bases and the V segment lost 3 bases, leaving 4 bases of the junction unmatched. The CDR3 has 15 residues. Germline loops: CDR1 SEHNR, CDR2 FQNEAQ (reference sequence). The CDR3 reads CASSLTGAATDTQYF. CDR3 DNA sequence: TGTGCCAGCAGCTTGACAGGGGCTGCCACAGATACGCAGTATTTT.